Below, one T cell receptor beta chain is given with its context. What this receptor recognizes is not known. No base quality values were provided; no much bigger clone lies one nucleotide off. Healthy controls were more than 15 blood donors whose buffy coats were used, with a median age of around 60 years (range about 21-80) and about 55% female. Flow cytometry confirmed the purity of CD4+ and CD8+ cells that had been isolated by positive magnetic bead selection on an AutoMACS. Ficoll-Paque PLUS density gradient separation was used to isolate peripheral blood mononuclear cells. DNA was extracted from CD4-enriched, CD8-enriched or PBMC samples with Nucleospin Tissue or Tissue XS kits and quantified with a Qubit 2.0 fluorometer. These data are taken from a study of somatic mutations in cytotoxic T cells in rheumatoid arthritis (dated by TCRdb to between 2016 and 2019). Regarding the study in general: A FACSAria II or Sony SH800 was used to flow-sort some V beta antibody-stained T-cell populations at nearly 100% purity, and TCRB sequencing was also done on sorted V beta1+ cells. In newly diagnosed rheumatoid arthritis without treatment, the study examined if expanded CD8+ T-cell clones harbor somatic mutations, relying on TCRB deep sequencing to characterize clonality. A total of about 67 rheumatoid arthritis patients and more than 15 healthy controls underwent TCRB deep sequencing. The median ages of the patient and control groups were essentially identical. Broader findings and caveats from the paper: The antigen targets of the expanded CD8+ clones were unknown, and absence from virus-specific databases did not rule out viral specificity. Rheumatoid arthritis patients and age-matched healthy controls did not significantly differ in CD8+ T-cell clonality. CD8+ clonality increased with age in patients (Spearman r ≈ 0.49) but not in healthy controls. In about an eighth of the 65 patients, more than 20% of CD8+ cells belonged to the largest CD8+ clone, while several identical CD8+ TCRB sequences were shared between blood and synovial fluid. The finding that TRBV07 was slightly underrepresented in patients was left unadjusted for multiple comparisons.

The immunoSEQ assay was applied to genomic DNA for TCRB CDR3 sequencing. Under the source paper's analysis protocol: Nothing other than productive TCRB rearrangements was included in the analyses. Clonality was calculated as a Shannon entropy-based productive clonality index, and a clone was defined by a unique TCRB CDR3 sequence. The template counts of each clone relative to the total templates per sample were used to calculate repertoire overlap between two samples. A correlation with a Spearman r of around 0.6 was found between V-gene usage by flow cytometry and V-gene usage by TCRB sequencing. TCRdb took this table from immuneACCESS and kept in-frame rearrangements with V and J called. Such tables lack part of the clones; where checked against another copy, unresolved V genes explain under half of the gap, and the rest is unexplained. V and J calls and clone size follow that table, whereas D and trimming were derived from the DNA. Across this sample there are roughly 10,000 clones, with 81% seen only once. Together, the top ten hold roughly a fifth of the sample.

V ends up 5 bases short and J 2 bases short, with an unmatched junction base count of 8. The CDR3 runs 16 amino acids, cysteine and phenylalanine included. This entry keeps only the CDR3 DNA: 48 bases, framed from base 1. Reading the germline V gene (reference sequence) gives CDR1 MNHEY and CDR2 SMNVEV. The sequence was obtained from a woman between 45 and 65 years old in good health. Specimen: CD8+ T cells sorted from blood. This chain joins TRBV27 to TRBJ2-5; TRBD1 aligns with 10 central bases. The DNA sequence is TGTGCCAGCAGTACCTCGACAGGGGGCCTACAAGAGACCCAGTACTTC. Translated, it gives CASSTSTGGLQETQYF.